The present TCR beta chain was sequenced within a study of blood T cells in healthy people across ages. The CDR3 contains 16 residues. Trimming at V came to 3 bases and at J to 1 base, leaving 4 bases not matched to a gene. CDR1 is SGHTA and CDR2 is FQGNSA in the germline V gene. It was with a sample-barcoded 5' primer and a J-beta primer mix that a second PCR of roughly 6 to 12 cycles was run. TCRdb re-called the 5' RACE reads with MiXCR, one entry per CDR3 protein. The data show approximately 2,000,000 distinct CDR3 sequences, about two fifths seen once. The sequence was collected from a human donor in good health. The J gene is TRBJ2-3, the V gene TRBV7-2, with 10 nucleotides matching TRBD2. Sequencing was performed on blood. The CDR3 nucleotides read TGTGCCAGCAGCTTTGTCCTAGCGGGGGGCACAGATACGCAGTATTTT. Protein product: CASSFVLAGGTDTQYF.